This T cell receptor (beta chain) was captured by sequencing in a study of OX40 agonist ivuxolimab in advanced cancers. This CDR3 has 16 amino acids. Germline V gene sequence: CDR1 SGHRS, CDR2 YFSETQ. Trimming removed 4 bases at V and 2 bases at J, with 17 bases between. Repertoires were generated with immunoSEQ multiplex PCR, while TCRdb's copy carries only in-frame clones and drops some. Among just over 60,000 clones, 75% to 90% were seen once, and the ten largest hold 16%. The V and J genes are TRBV5-1 and TRBJ2-3, with D tentatively TRBD1 or TRBD2 (6 bases each). Sequenced here: CD4+ or CD8+ T cells sorted from blood, sampled in a trial of the OX40 agonist ivuxolimab. This receptor was identified in an adult with an advanced solid tumor such as melanoma, head and neck, liver or kidney cancer. CDR3 coding DNA: TGCGCCAGCAGCCTCGGGGGCGGGGCCCTCACAGATACGCAGTATTTT. It specifies CASSLGGGALTDTQYF.